This TCR beta chain was recorded in a study of T cell responses to AZD1222 COVID-19 vaccine (dated by TCRdb to the early 2020s). For the wider study: AZD1222 recipients given second doses at about 4 weeks or at about 12 weeks were pooled, since spike-specific TCR depth and breadth were not found to differ between the two schedules. TCR sequencing was performed for about 250 trial participants, of whom approximately 200 were given two doses of AZD1222 and around 25 were given two doses of MenACWY control vaccine. Trial participants were enrolled by age into subgroups of 18-55, 56-69 and 70-plus years, and about 150, 27 and 61 TCR-sequenced participants, respectively, were included in these subgroups. Summary of the overall study and its limitations: The whole spike protein was spanned by vaccine-associated CD4 TCRs, and dominant responses were seen in regions 160-218 and 743-854. Participants were mostly white British, with more females than males. The authors suggested clonal diversity may have been underestimated. Reportedly, almost half of the unique spike-specific TCRs recognized epitopes lying outside the regions that are mutated in the B.1.351 and B.1.1.7 variants. After two AZD1222 doses, both the breadth and the depth of spike-specific TCRs were significantly higher than at day 0 and than in MenACWY recipients. In the small 56-69-year group, the increase in depth fell short of significance, most likely because of low power. Only five or six AZD1222 recipients were SARS-CoV-2 seropositive at baseline, limiting conclusions about previously exposed vaccinees. Because no day 14 peak-response samples were available, repertoires were characterized only after the peak T cell response.

As for this clone: Its recognized antigen is unknown. No base qualities exist here, and no much larger clone lies one base off it.

The meaning of the sample's time point label: baseline before first vaccination. The vaccinee samples were drawn from two UK trials, COV001 and COV002, one of which was a single-blind randomized controlled phase 2/3 trial testing AZD1222 (ChAdOx1 nCoV-19) in healthy adults. For TCRbeta chain sequencing, PBMC samples from trial participants were taken at day 0 and at day 28 after the second dose. The CDR3 regions of human TCRbeta chains were analyzed by immunosequencing. Turning to the authors' computational methods: TCRs in the repertoires were compared against a reference library of SARS-CoV-2-specific TCRs that had been generated with the MIRA antigen-specificity platform. Breadth was defined as the fraction of unique TCRs that were SARS-CoV-2-associated. Depth was defined as the fraction of total T cells that were SARS-CoV-2-associated. Each spike-specific TCR was assigned to its reactive spike region and to a CD4 or CD8 class using the MIRA data. Log10-transformed breadth and depth values were compared by one-way ANOVA with Sidak's multiple comparisons tests. TCRdb took over this immuneACCESS table, retaining in-frame rearrangements with V and J assigned. Such tables are incomplete; in checked studies, under half of the missing clones stem from an unresolved V gene, and the remainder is unexplained. That table gives V, J and clone size, and the DNA gave D and trimming. This sample gives around 120,000 clones in total; over 85% of them show up just once. Jointly, the top ten make up roughly 4.1% of the sample.

The CDR3 numbers 14 residues from cysteine through phenylalanine. Only the CDR3 region is kept as DNA, spanning 42 bases read in frame from base 1. CDR1 and CDR2, looked up from the germline V gene, are LGHNT and FRNRAP. The junction carries 14 bases between V and J, which are trimmed by 5 bases and 3 bases respectively. The specimen was peripheral blood, collected on day 0 of AZD1222 vaccination. The rearranged segments are TRBV12-5 and TRBJ2-7; TRBD2 could be the D gene, as 6 bases match. The receptor's source is an adult in good health. The sequence in DNA is TGTGCTAGTGGTAACCCGGGACTTCGCTACGAGCAGTACTTC. The translation is CASGNPGLRYEQYF.